The sequence of this T cell receptor beta chain was determined in a study of blood T cells in healthy people across ages. About the research overall: Using template switching, researchers captured about one barcoded beta molecule for each two T cells.

In its sample, this clonotype was seen once. Its antigen is unidentified. A J-beta primer mix and a sample-barcoded 5' primer were used in a second PCR of about 7 to 11 cycles. TCRdb recomputed calls from the 5' RACE reads with MiXCR, one row per CDR3 protein. The sample yields 790,000 or so distinct CDR3 sequences, more than 50% seen once. The germline gives CDR1 MNHEY, CDR2 SVGEGT. The CDR3 is 12 amino acids. Overall study findings and caveats: The fall in TCR beta diversity per million T cells was roughly linear with age.

This receptor was identified in a man aged 35-49 years in good health. The J gene is TRBJ2-1, the V gene TRBV6-2 or TRBV6-3; no reliable D call. Sequenced material: blood. CDR3 protein: CRTESSYNEQFF. For the CDR3, the DNA is TGTCGCACAGAGAGCTCCTACAATGAGCAGTTCTTC.